The 8 T cell receptor beta chains in this list originate from one sample, sequenced in a study of blood T cell repertoires in COVID-19. Sequencing used immunoSEQ multiplex PCR; TCRdb keeps in-frame clones, though not all of them. The sample has about 150,000 clones, 65% to 80% seen once. Sample: peripheral blood. The origin of the receptors is a man aged 50 to 59 with acute or convalescent COVID-19.

This chain joins TRBV18 and TRBJ1-4, with a tentative D call TRBD1 (6 bases). Germline V gene lookup returns CDR1 KGHSH and CDR2 LQKENI. There are 16 residues in the CDR3. V was cut by 2 bases and J by 1 base, with 11 bases left in between. CDR3 loop: CASSPVQGGTNEKLFF. The CDR3 DNA follows: TGTGCCAGCTCACCAGTACAGGGCGGAACTAATGAAAAACTGTTTTTT.

The chain combines TRBV19 with TRBJ2-2, with TRBD1 as a possible D gene (6 bases). CDR1 and CDR2 (germline): LNHDA, SQIVND (reference sequence). The CDR3 is made up of 16 amino acids. Trimming removed 6 bases from V and 3 bases from J, with 17 bases in between. CDR3 amino acids: CASRSRRGWDTGELFF. CDR3 sequence (DNA): TGTGCCAGTAGATCCCGTAGGGGGTGGGACACCGGGGAGCTGTTTTTT.

In its sample, this clone was seen a few times. The rearrangement links TRBV2 to TRBJ1-2, with a weak D call TRBD1 (5 bases). This CDR3 is 14 amino acids long. CDR1 and CDR2 from the germline V gene are SNHLY and FYNNEI. Between the trimmed V and J ends, which lost 6 bases and 4 bases, there was a span of 15 bases. This chain's CDR3 is CASRPLWGLYGYTF. DNA for the CDR3: TGTGCCAGCAGGCCACTATGGGGACTCTATGGCTACACCTTC.

The genes are TRBV6-5 and TRBJ2-1; 7 nucleotides align to TRBD1. This CDR3 is 13 amino acids long. V gave up 5 bases and J gave up 8 bases; unmatched junction bases: 6. Germline V lookup: CDR1 MNHEY, CDR2 SVGAGI. The DNA for the CDR3 is TGTGCCAGCAGTAAACAGGGGCGGGATGAGCAGTTCTTC. Translation: CASSKQGRDEQFF.

This clone came up once. The V and J genes are TRBV6-6 and TRBJ2-2, with D unclear. Trimming took off 2 bases at V and 1 base at J, with 2 bases between the two ends. Germline CDR1 reads MNHNY; CDR2 reads SVGAGI (reference sequence). The CDR3 extends over 13 amino acids. In DNA form, the CDR3 reads TGTGCCAGCAGTTACCTGAACACCGGGGAGCTGTTTTTT. It is translated as CASSYLNTGELFF.

This chain joins TRBV3-1 (or the pseudogene TRBV3-2) and TRBJ1-1, with D unresolved. The length of the CDR3 is 20 residues. V dropped 5 bases and J dropped 0 bases, with 28 bases sitting between them. Germline values: CDR1 LGHDT, CDR2 YNNKEL (reference sequence). CDR3 amino acids: CASSGWRAARHDFMNTEAFF. The CDR3 DNA is TGTGCCAGCAGCGGTTGGCGGGCAGCACGGCATGACTTTATGAACACTGAAGCTTTCTTT.

V and J are TRBV28 and TRBJ1-3, with D tentatively TRBD1 (5 bases). CDR3 length: 17 residues. V gave up 2 bases and J gave up 3 bases, with 17 bases separating them. CDR1 and CDR2 (germline): MDHEN, SYDVKM. CDR3 sequence reads: CASSLKAGQVFGNTIYF. The CDR3 DNA reads as TGTGCCAGCAGTTTAAAAGCAGGGCAAGTGTTTGGAAACACCATATATTTT.

The CDR3 sequence: CASSKPGHTNTGELFF. CDR3 coding DNA: TGTGCCAGTAGTAAGCCGGGACATACAAACACCGGGGAGCTGTTTTTT. The gene calls are TRBV19 and TRBJ2-2; TRBD1 is a possible D gene (6 bases). Trimming took off 4 bases at V and 2 bases at J, with 14 bases between the two ends. Germline V gene lookup returns CDR1 LNHDA and CDR2 SQIVND (reference sequence). There are 16 residues in the CDR3.